A single sample gave rise to the 19 T cell receptor beta chains below, sequenced in a study of spatial heterogeneity in lung cancer. Study-wide findings and caveats: It was found that expanded intratumoral alpha and beta TCR counts tracked tumor mutation counts.

Time point in this sample: sample taken at primary tumor resection. For these receptors, no antigen is known. TCRdb used MiXCR to reprocess the 5' RACE reads, holding one entry per CDR3 protein. The sample has roughly 11,000 distinct CDR3 sequences, roughly 14% seen once. Sequenced here: lung tumor tissue, sampled at surgery. Every receptor here comes from a male donor with early-stage non-small cell lung cancer.

This clonotype was picked up many times. This chain joins TRBV27 and TRBJ2-7, with 10 bases lining up with TRBD2. The ends lost 0 bases at V and 10 bases at J; junction bases unmatched: 9. Germline CDR1 reads MNHEY; CDR2 reads SMNVEV (reference sequence). The CDR3 is made up of 15 amino acids. Written as DNA, the CDR3 is TGTGCCAGCAGTTTATCGGGGCGACTAGCGGGCCATCAGTACTTC. It specifies CASSLSGRLAGHQYF.

This clonotype was observed many times. This sequence joins TRBV27 and TRBJ2-1; 10 positions match TRBD2. The CDR3 extends over 13 amino acids. V lost 8 bases to trimming and J lost 6 bases; unmatched junction nucleotides: 4. Per the germline V gene, CDR1 is MNHEY and CDR2 is SMNVEV (reference sequence). CDR3 DNA sequence: TGTGCCAGCCGTCGGACTAGCGGCAATGAGCAGTTCTTC. It specifies CASRRTSGNEQFF.

In its sample, this clonotype was seen many times. The rearrangement joins TRBV27 to TRBJ2-5; possibly TRBD1 for D (6 bases). CDR3 length: 15 residues. Trimming left V 2 bases short and J 1 base short, with 11 bases between. Germline V gene sequence: CDR1 MNHEY, CDR2 SMNVEV (reference sequence). DNA for the CDR3: TGTGCCAGCAGTTTAGGGCAGGGGAGCCAAGAGACCCAGTACTTC. Translating gives CASSLGQGSQETQYF.

This clonotype was seen at least ten times. The DNA for the CDR3 is TGTGCCAGCAGTCTGGGACTAGCGAGAGATGAGCAGTTCTTC. It yields the protein CASSLGLARDEQFF. V gene TRBV7-9 combines with J gene TRBJ2-1; 10 positions agree with TRBD2. Germline V gives CDR1 SEHNR, CDR2 FQNEAQ (reference sequence). Unmatched junction bases numbered 7, after V lost 6 bases and J lost 8 bases. This CDR3 is 14 amino acids long.

This clonotype was seen a handful of times. V and J are TRBV29-1 and TRBJ2-5, with 7 positions matching TRBD2. Germline V gene lookup returns CDR1 SQVTM and CDR2 ANQGSEA. This CDR3 has 14 amino acids. V gave up 4 bases and J gave up 2 bases; unmatched junction bases: 7. CDR3 protein: CSVAQRGIQETQYF. The DNA for the CDR3 is TGCAGCGTTGCCCAGCGGGGTATACAAGAGACCCAGTACTTC.

This clonotype was seen only a few times. The chain carries TRBV7-2 and TRBJ2-6; possibly TRBD1 for D (5 bases). The V gene's germline CDR1 is SGHTA and CDR2 FQGNSA. This CDR3 contains 15 residues. V lost 8 bases to trimming and J lost 0 bases, with 11 bases between them. This CDR3 reads CASRQISSGANVLTF. CDR3 sequence (DNA): TGTGCCAGCCGACAGATAAGCTCTGGGGCCAACGTCCTGACTTTC. Full variable domain (remainder filled in from reference TRBV7-2 and TRBJ2-6): GAGVSQSPSNKVTEKGKDVELRCDPISGHTALYWYRQSLGQGLEFLIYFQGNSAPDKSGLPSDRFSAERTGGSVSTLTIQRTQQEDSAVYLCASRQISSGANVLTFGAGSRLTVL.

This clonotype appeared many times. The chain has TRBV7-2 and TRBJ1-5; D gene ambiguous. The germline V gene has CDR1 SGHTA and CDR2 FQGNSA. V dropped 5 bases and J dropped 0 bases, with 17 bases sitting between them. This CDR3 comprises 17 residues. CDR3 in DNA: TGTGCCAGCAGCCGCTTGGGCGGCACGAATAGCAATCAGCCCCAGCATTTT. The encoded protein is CASSRLGGTNSNQPQHF.

The V call is TRBV5-1, the J call TRBJ1-4, with 9 bases matching TRBD1. Per germline, CDR1 SGHRS and CDR2 YFSETQ. The CDR3 totals 15 residues. Losses at the gene ends were 7 bases for V and 0 bases for J; bases not matched to a gene: 4. In DNA, the CDR3 is TGCGCCAGCGGGACAGGGACCACAACTAATGAAAAACTGTTTTTT. Its translation: CASGTGTTTNEKLFF.

This clonotype turned up a few times. The V call is TRBV12-3 or TRBV12-4, the J call TRBJ2-1; perhaps TRBD1 as D (5 bases). The V end was cut by 1 base, the J end by 3 bases, with 10 bases between. CDR3 length equals 15 residues. In DNA, the CDR3 is TGTGCCAGCAGTTTAGGCCAGGGAAACTACAATGAGCAGTTCTTC. This translates into CASSLGQGNYNEQFF.

This clonotype was detected ten times or more. This CDR3 is CASSAGQNNEKLFF. DNA of the CDR3: TGTGCCAGCAGCGCCGGACAGAATAATGAAAAACTGTTTTTT. The rearrangement uses TRBV5-4 and TRBJ1-4; perhaps TRBD1 as D (6 bases). Trimming took 4 bases from V and 4 from J, leaving 11 bases between them. Per germline, CDR1 SGHNT and CDR2 YYREEE (reference sequence). The CDR3 is 14 amino acids.

This clonotype was counted ten times or more. This chain joins TRBV5-1 and TRBJ1-1; no reliable D call. Trimming cost V 1 base and J 0 bases, with 13 bases left between them. The CDR3 sequence is 16 residues long. Looked up from germline, CDR1 is SGHRS and CDR2 is YFSETQ. The CDR3 reads CASSLWRTSMNTEAFF. Here the CDR3 DNA reads TGCGCCAGCAGCTTGTGGAGAACCAGTATGAACACTGAAGCTTTCTTT.

Sample share makes this clonotype medium-sized. The chain joins TRBV29-1 to TRBJ1-2, with a possible D match to TRBD1 (5 bases). This CDR3 is 13 amino acids long. Between the trimmed V and J ends, which lost 6 bases and 1 base, there was a span of 12 bases. Germline V gene data show CDR1 as SQVTM and CDR2 as ANQGSEA. The CDR3: CSVRDPFNYGYTF. The CDR3 nucleotides read TGCAGCGTACGGGACCCATTTAACTATGGCTACACCTTC. The full variable domain, rest sourced from reference TRBV29-1 and TRBJ1-2, is SAVISQKPSRDICQRGTSLTIQCQVDSQVTMMFWYRQQPGQSLTLIATANQGSEATYESGFVIDKFPISRPNLTFSTLTVSNMSPEDSSIYLCSVRDPFNYGYTFGSGTRLTVV.

This clonotype was seen at least ten times. DNA of the CDR3: TGTGCCAGCTCCTGGCAGGGAGGGACCCACAATGAGCAGTTCTTC. This translates into CASSWQGGTHNEQFF. The chain carries TRBV19 and TRBJ2-1; 7 bases line up with TRBD2. V lost 9 bases, J lost 5 bases, and 13 bases stayed unmatched. Germline V lookup: CDR1 LNHDA, CDR2 SQIVND (reference sequence). The CDR3 consists of 15 residues.

This clonotype was counted at least ten times. CDR3 amino acids: CATSRDGVATETQYF. The CDR3 DNA follows: TGTGCCACCAGCAGAGATGGGGTGGCTACCGAGACCCAGTACTTC. This chain joins TRBV15 and TRBJ2-5; D is ambiguous. The CDR3 has 15 residues. V was clipped by 0 bases and J by 5 bases, with 13 bases between them. CDR1 LNHNV and CDR2 YYDKDF come from the germline V gene (reference sequence).

This clonotype appeared many times. J is TRBJ1-2 and V is TRBV7-9; tentatively, D is TRBD1 (5 bases). Trimming removed 5 bases from V and 0 bases from J, with 16 bases in between. In germline, CDR1 is SEHNR, CDR2 FQNEAQ (reference sequence). This CDR3 has 16 amino acids. The CDR3 reads CASSPSAPGANYGYTF. CDR3 nucleotides: TGTGCCAGCAGCCCCAGTGCCCCGGGGGCTAACTATGGCTACACCTTC.

This clonotype was observed at least ten times. The gene calls are TRBV7-2 and TRBJ2-3; D possibly uses TRBD1 or TRBD2 (5 bases each). The V gene lost 2 bases and the J gene lost 1 base, with 13 bases spanning the gap. Per the germline V gene, CDR1 is SGHTA and CDR2 is FQGNSA. This CDR3 is built from 16 residues. The CDR3 loop is CASSLTGTSRTDTQYF. The CDR3 DNA follows: TGTGCCAGCAGCTTAACCGGGACCTCTCGCACAGATACGCAGTATTTT.

The chain is built from TRBV4-3 and TRBJ1-3; D ambiguous. Trimming cost V 0 bases and J 4 bases, with 10 bases left between them. CDR1 and CDR2 (germline): LGHNA, YSLEER. The CDR3 runs to 15 residues. CDR3 nucleotide sequence: TGCGCCAGCAGCCAAGAGGCGCTCGAAGGAAACACCATATATTTT. Its protein product is CASSQEALEGNTIYF.

This sequence joins TRBV7-2 and TRBJ2-7; weak D call: TRBD2 (6 bases). CDR1 and CDR2 (germline): SGHTA, FQGNSA. V dropped 4 bases and J dropped 4 bases, with 17 bases sitting between them. The CDR3 totals 15 residues. CDR3 sequence: CASSSRGRQGYEQYF. The CDR3 nucleotides read TGTGCCAGCAGCTCGCGAGGGAGGCAGGGATACGAGCAGTACTTC.

By proportion, this clonotype is large. This chain connects TRBV20-1 to TRBJ2-5; 10 positions agree with TRBD2. This CDR3 spans 13 amino acids. In germline, CDR1 is DFQATT, CDR2 SNEGSKA (reference sequence). V lost 4 bases to trimming and J lost 7 bases; unmatched junction nucleotides: 6. The CDR3 DNA sequence: TGCAGTGCTAACAGCGGGGGGGCCGGGACCCAGTACTTC. This codes for CSANSGGAGTQYF.